A single TCR beta chain is shown here with its context. Its antigen is currently unknown. Primers: 60 Vbeta forward and 13 Jbeta reverse. Sequencing used immunoSEQ multiplex PCR; TCRdb keeps in-frame clones, though not all of them. The table lists about 160,000 clones, approximately 80% of them singletons, with 5.5% to 8% in the top ten. These data belong to a study of cytomegalovirus exposure and HLA in healthy donors. Study-wide findings and caveats: A later analysis linked 15,000 to 20,000 TCR beta sequences to HLA alleles at 0.05 false discovery rate. Reportedly, cytomegalovirus status was diagnosed with high sensitivity and specificity. Investigators reported 150 to 200 TCR beta chains as tied to cytomegalovirus.

Per germline, CDR1 SGDLS and CDR2 YYNGEE. V was pared by 4 bases and J by 8 bases, with 13 bases between. This CDR3 is built from 13 residues. The sequence was obtained from a woman aged 25 to 39 in good health and CMV-seropositive. Specimen: PBMCs. The chain joins TRBV9 to TRBJ2-1, with a tentative D call TRBD2 (7 bases). The CDR3 sequence is CASSRGGGDEQFF. The CDR3 nucleotides read TGTGCCAGCAGCAGGGGGGGCGGGGATGAGCAGTTCTTC.